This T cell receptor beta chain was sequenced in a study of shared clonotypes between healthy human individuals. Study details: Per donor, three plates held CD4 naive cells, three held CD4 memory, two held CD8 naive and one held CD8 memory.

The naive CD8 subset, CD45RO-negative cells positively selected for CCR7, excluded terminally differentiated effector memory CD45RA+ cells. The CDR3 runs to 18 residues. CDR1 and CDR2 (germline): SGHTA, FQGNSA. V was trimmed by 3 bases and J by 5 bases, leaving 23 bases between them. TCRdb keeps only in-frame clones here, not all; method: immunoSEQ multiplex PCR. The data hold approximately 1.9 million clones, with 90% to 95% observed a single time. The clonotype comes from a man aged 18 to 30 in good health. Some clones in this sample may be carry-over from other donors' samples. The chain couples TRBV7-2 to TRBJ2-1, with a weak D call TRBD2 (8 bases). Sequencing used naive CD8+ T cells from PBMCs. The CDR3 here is CASSFRGVLAELNNEQFF. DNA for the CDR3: TGTGCCAGCAGCTTCAGGGGGGTACTAGCGGAATTAAACAATGAGCAGTTCTTC. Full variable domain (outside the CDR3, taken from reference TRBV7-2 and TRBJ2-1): GAGVSQSPSNKVTEKGKDVELRCDPISGHTALYWYRQSLGQGLEFLIYFQGNSAPDKSGLPSDRFSAERTGGSVSTLTIQRTQQEDSAVYLCASSFRGVLAELNNEQFFGPGTRLTVL.